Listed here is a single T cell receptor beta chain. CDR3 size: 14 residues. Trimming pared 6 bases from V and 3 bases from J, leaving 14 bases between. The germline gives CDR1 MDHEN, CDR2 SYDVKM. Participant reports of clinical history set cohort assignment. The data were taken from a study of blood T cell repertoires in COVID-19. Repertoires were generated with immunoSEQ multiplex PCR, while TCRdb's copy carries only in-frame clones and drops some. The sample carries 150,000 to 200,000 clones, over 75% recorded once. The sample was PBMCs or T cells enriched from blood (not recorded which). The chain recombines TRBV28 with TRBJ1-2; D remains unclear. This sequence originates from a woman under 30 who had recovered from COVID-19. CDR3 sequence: CASSISGGYYGYTF. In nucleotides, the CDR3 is TGTGCCAGCAGCATTTCGGGTGGATACTATGGCTACACCTTC.